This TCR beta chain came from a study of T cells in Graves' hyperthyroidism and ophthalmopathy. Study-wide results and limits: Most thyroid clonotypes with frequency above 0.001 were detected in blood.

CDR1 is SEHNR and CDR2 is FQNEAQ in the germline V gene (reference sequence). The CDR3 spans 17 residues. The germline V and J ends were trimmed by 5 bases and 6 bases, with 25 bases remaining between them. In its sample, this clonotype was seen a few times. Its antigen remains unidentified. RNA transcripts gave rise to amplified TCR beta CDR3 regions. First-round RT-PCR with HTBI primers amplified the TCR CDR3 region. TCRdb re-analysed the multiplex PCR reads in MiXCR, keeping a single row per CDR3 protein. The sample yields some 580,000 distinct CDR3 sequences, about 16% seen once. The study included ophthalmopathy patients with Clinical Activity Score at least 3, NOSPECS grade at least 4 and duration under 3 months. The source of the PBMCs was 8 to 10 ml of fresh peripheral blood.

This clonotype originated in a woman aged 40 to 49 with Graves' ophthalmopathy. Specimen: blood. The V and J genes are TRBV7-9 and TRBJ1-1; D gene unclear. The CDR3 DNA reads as TGTGCCAGCAGCCCTACTACCTATAGAGCGACCCACGCTGAAGCTTTCTTT. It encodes CASSPTTYRATHAEAFF.